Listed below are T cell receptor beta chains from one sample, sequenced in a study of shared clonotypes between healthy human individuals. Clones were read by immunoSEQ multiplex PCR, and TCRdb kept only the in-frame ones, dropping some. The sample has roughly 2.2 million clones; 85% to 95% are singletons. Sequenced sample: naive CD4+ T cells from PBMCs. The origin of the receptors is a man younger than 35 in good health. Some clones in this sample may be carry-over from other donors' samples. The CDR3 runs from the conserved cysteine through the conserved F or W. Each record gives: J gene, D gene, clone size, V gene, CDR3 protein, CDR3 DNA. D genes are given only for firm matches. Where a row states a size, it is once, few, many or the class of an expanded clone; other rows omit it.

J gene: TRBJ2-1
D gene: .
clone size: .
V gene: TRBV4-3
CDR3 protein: CASSQRLGVSNEQFF
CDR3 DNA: TGCGCCAGCAGCCAGCGCCTGGGCGTCAGCAATGAGCAGTTCTTC

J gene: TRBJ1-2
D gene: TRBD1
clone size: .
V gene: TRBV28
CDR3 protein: CASSDGTGTNYGYTF
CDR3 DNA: TGTGCCAGCAGCGACGGGACAGGTACTAACTATGGCTACACCTTC

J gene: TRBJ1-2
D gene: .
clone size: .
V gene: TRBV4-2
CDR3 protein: CASSQVFGGLVGYTF
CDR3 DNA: TGTGCCAGCAGCCAAGTATTTGGGGGGTTGGTAGGGTACACCTTC

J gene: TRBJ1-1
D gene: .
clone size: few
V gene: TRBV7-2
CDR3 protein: CASSLGVEYTEAFF
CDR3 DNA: TGTGCCAGCAGCTTAGGAGTGGAGTACACTGAAGCTTTCTTT

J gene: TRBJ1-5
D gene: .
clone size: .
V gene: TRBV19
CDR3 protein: CASSTTGFNQPQHF
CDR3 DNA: TGTGCCAGTAGTACCACAGGGTTCAATCAGCCCCAGCATTTT

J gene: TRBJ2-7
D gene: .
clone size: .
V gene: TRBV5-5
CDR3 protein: CASSLAGVVYEQYF
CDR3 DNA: TGTGCCAGCAGCTTGGCAGGGGTGGTGTACGAGCAGTACTTC

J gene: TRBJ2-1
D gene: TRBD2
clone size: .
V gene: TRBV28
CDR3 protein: CASSLVFGTSDYNEQFF
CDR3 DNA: TGTGCCAGCAGTTTAGTATTCGGTACTAGCGATTACAATGAGCAGTTCTTC

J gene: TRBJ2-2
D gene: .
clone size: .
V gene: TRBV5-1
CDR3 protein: CASSNPAGGTGELFF
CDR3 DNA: TGCGCCAGCAGCAACCCTGCGGGTGGCACCGGGGAGCTGTTTTTT

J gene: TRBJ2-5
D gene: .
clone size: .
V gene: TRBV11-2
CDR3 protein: CASSLMRQQETQYF
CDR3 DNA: TGTGCCAGCAGCTTAATGCGACAACAAGAGACCCAGTACTTC

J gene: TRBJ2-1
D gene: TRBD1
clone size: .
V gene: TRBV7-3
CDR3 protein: CASSLGTGGRNEQFF
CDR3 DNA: TGTGCCAGCAGCTTGGGGACAGGGGGTAGGAATGAGCAGTTCTTC